The rows below give T cell receptor beta chains drawn from one sample of a study of cytomegalovirus exposure and HLA in healthy donors. Method: immunoSEQ multiplex PCR; TCRdb's copy keeps in-frame clones and lacks some. The sample includes roughly 63,000 clones, approximately 71% of them seen just once. Sequenced material: PBMCs. The receptors derive from a man in his forties or fifties in good health and CMV-seropositive. Each CDR3 is given with its conserved first and last residue. The D gene is left open where the match is weak. Part of the rows lack a size; the others show once, few, many or a class for expanded clones.

TRBV18,-,TRBJ1-5,16,-,TGTGCCAGCTCCGAAAGCGAAAGATTGGGCAATCAGCCCCAGCATTTT,CASSESERLGNQPQHF
TRBV7-8,-,TRBJ1-1,16,-,TGTGCCAGCAGCTCCTACGGGGGGGCGCGGTCCACTGAAGCTTTCTTT,CASSSYGGARSTEAFF
TRBV27,-,TRBJ2-1,11,-,TGTGCCAGCAGTTCCGGGGTAGAGCAGTTCTTC,CASSSGVEQFF
TRBV28,TRBD1,TRBJ2-5,14,-,TGTGCCAGCAGCTACGCCAGGGGGCGAGAGACCCAGTACTTC,CASSYARGRETQYF
TRBV5-1,-,TRBJ2-2,15,-,TGCGCCAGCAGCCCGATGGGGCCGAACACCGGGGAGCTGTTTTTT,CASSPMGPNTGELFF
TRBV7-8,TRBD1,TRBJ1-5,15,-,TGTGCCAGCAGCGCGGGACAGGGGGCGAGTCAGCCCCAGCATTTT,CASSAGQGASQPQHF
TRBV5-4,-,TRBJ2-7,13,-,TGTGCCAGCAGTTCGGGACAACCCTACGAGCAGTACTTC,CASSSGQPYEQYF
TRBV11-2,TRBD2,TRBJ2-3,16,-,TGTGCCAGCAGCTTAGATCCAGCGGGGCGCATGGATACGCAGTATTTT,CASSLDPAGRMDTQYF
TRBV6-6,TRBD2,TRBJ2-3,16,-,TGTGCCAGCAGTTACTCGATGGCTAGCGGAACAGATACGCAGTATTTT,CASSYSMASGTDTQYF
TRBV5-1,TRBD2,TRBJ2-3,16,-,TGCGCCAGCAGCTTGGGACTAGCGGCCCGCACAGATACGCAGTATTTT,CASSLGLAARTDTQYF
TRBV30,-,TRBJ2-2,15,-,TGTGCCTGGAGTGTAAACAGGGTTAACACCGGGGAGCTGTTTTTT,CAWSVNRVNTGELFF
TRBV4-1,-,TRBJ2-3,15,-,TGCGCCAGCAGCCCTATGCCAGGGGAGCCAGATACGCAGTATTTT,CASSPMPGEPDTQYF
TRBV5-1,TRBD2,TRBJ2-7,17,few,TGCGCCAGCAGCTTGAGGACTAGCGGGAGTTCTACCTACGAGCAGTACTTC,CASSLRTSGSSTYEQYF
TRBV25-1,-,TRBJ2-7,14,-,TGTGCCAGCAGTGAATATAACAGCCCGTACGAGCAGTACTTC,CASSEYNSPYEQYF
TRBV5-1,TRBD2,TRBJ2-1,17,once,TGCGCCAGCAGCTTGGTGCCTACTAGCGGGAGTGGCAATGAGCAGTTCTTC,CASSLVPTSGSGNEQFF
TRBV7-3,TRBD2,TRBJ2-3,16,-,TGTGCCAGCAGCATCCTAGCGGGAGGGGTGACAGATACGCAGTATTTT,CASSILAGGVTDTQYF
TRBV27,-,TRBJ2-6,18,-,TGTGCCAGCAGTACGCGGGACCGTAGCCTCTCTGGGGCCAACGTCCTGACTTTC,CASSTRDRSLSGANVLTF
TRBV2,TRBD1,TRBJ1-1,15,-,TGTGCCAGAACCCGGGACAGGGATCTGAACACTGAAGCTTTCTTT,CARTRDRDLNTEAFF
TRBV9,TRBD1,TRBJ1-1,12,-,TGTGCCAGCAGAGCCGGACAGGGTGAAGCTTTCTTT,CASRAGQGEAFF
TRBV19,TRBD2,TRBJ2-1,19,-,TGTGCCAGTAGCGGGGGACTAGCGGGGGGGCCTTCCCCCTACAATGAGCAGTTCTTC,CASSGGLAGGPSPYNEQFF
TRBV4-3,TRBD2,TRBJ2-3,16,-,TGCGCCAGCAGCCATCAACTAGCGGGGAGCACAGATACGCAGTATTTT,CASSHQLAGSTDTQYF
TRBV19,-,TRBJ1-5,15,-,TGTGCCAGTAGGACAAACAGGGCTAGCAATCAGCCCCAGCATTTT,CASRTNRASNQPQHF
TRBV29-1,TRBD2,TRBJ2-3,14,-,TGCAGCGTTGTTCCTAGCGGTCCCACAGATACGCAGTATTTT,CSVVPSGPTDTQYF
TRBV5-1,-,TRBJ1-4,11,few,TGCGCCAGCCGACTTAATGAAAAACTGTTTTTT,CASRLNEKLFF
TRBV6-1,-,TRBJ2-7,15,-,TGTGCCAGCAGTGAAGACAGGACCCCTGGCCACGAGCAGTACTTC,CASSEDRTPGHEQYF
TRBV30,-,TRBJ2-3,10,-,TGTGCCGGGATAACTAATACGCAGTATTTT,CAGITNTQYF
TRBV9,TRBD2,TRBJ2-2,17,-,TGTGCCAGCAGCGTAGGGGCTAGCGGGAGAGGCACCGGGGAGCTGTTTTTT,CASSVGASGRGTGELFF
TRBV27,-,TRBJ2-1,15,-,TGTGCCAGCAGTTTCTTAGGGAGGCCCTACAATGAGCAGTTCTTC,CASSFLGRPYNEQFF
TRBV9,TRBD2,TRBJ2-7,18,once,TGTGCCAGCAGCCCGCTGGGGACTAGCGGGTCCCACTCTGGGGAGCAGTACTTC,CASSPLGTSGSHSGEQYF
TRBV28,-,TRBJ1-1,18,-,TGTGCCAGCAGCCCGCTTACAGGGAATTCCCGGATGAACACTGAAGCTTTCTTT,CASSPLTGNSRMNTEAFF
TRBV2,TRBD1,TRBJ1-4,16,-,TGTGCCAGCAGTGCCGGGACAGGGGGCTTTGGCGTAAAACTGTTTTTT,CASSAGTGGFGVKLFF
TRBV5-6,-,TRBJ1-5,14,-,TGTGCCAGCAGCTTTGGGGGCGCGGGTCAGCCCCAGCATTTT,CASSFGGAGQPQHF
TRBV5-1,TRBD2,TRBJ2-1,19,few,TGCGCCAGCAGCGGACCGGGACTAGCGGGGGGGCAGTCCTACAATGAGCAGTTCTTC,CASSGPGLAGGQSYNEQFF
TRBV9,TRBD2,TRBJ2-7,16,few,TGTGCCAGCAGCGTAGCCGGGACTAGCGGGGCATACGAGCAGTACTTC,CASSVAGTSGAYEQYF
TRBV27,TRBD2,TRBJ2-1,14,-,TGTGCCAGCGCACTAGCGGGACCCGTCAATGAGCAGTTCTTC,CASALAGPVNEQFF
TRBV7-2,-,TRBJ2-2,14,-,TGTGCCAGCAGTCCCGGGTCCGTGACCGGGGAGCTGTTTTTT,CASSPGSVTGELFF
TRBV5-4,-,TRBJ2-7,13,-,TGTGCCAGCAGCGCACCGGTCGCCTACGAGCAGTACTTC,CASSAPVAYEQYF
TRBV29-1,TRBD2,TRBJ2-1,13,few,TGCAGCCTTGGGACTAGCGTATACAATGAGCAGTTCTTC,CSLGTSVYNEQFF
TRBV7-6,TRBD1,TRBJ1-2,13,-,TGTGCCAGCTGGGACAGGGGGCGCGGAAGCTACACCTTC,CASWDRGRGSYTF
TRBV10-2,-,TRBJ2-2,14,-,TGCGCCAGCAGTGAGGCGACAGACACCGGGGAGCTGTTTTTT,CASSEATDTGELFF
TRBV5-1,TRBD2,TRBJ2-5,16,-,TGCGCCAGCAGCTTGGGGACTAGCGGGGGGGATGAGACCCAGTACTTC,CASSLGTSGGDETQYF
TRBV5-1,-,TRBJ1-1,19,-,TGCGCCAGCAGCTTGGGGTTGTGGGGGGGCGCGTCCCAGAACACTGAAGCTTTCTTT,CASSLGLWGGASQNTEAFF
TRBV19,TRBD1,TRBJ2-7,15,-,TGTGCCAGTAGTACTAACCGACAGGGTTTCCACGAGCAGTACTTC,CASSTNRQGFHEQYF
TRBV5-1,TRBD2,TRBJ2-1,14,-,TGCGCCAGCAGCTCAAGACTAGCGGGGGGCGAGGGGTTCTTC,CASSSRLAGGEGFF
TRBV6-1,TRBD2,TRBJ2-3,14,-,TGTGCCAGCACGGGGGGGAAAATCACAGATACGCAGTATTTT,CASTGGKITDTQYF
TRBV5-4,TRBD1,TRBJ1-4,15,-,TGTGCCAGCAGCTTGGGGGACAGGGGAGAGGAAAAACTGTTTTTT,CASSLGDRGEEKLFF
TRBV6-1,-,TRBJ2-7,14,-,TGTGCCAGCTCCGACCTAGGTTGGACCTACGAGCAGTACTTC,CASSDLGWTYEQYF
TRBV5-6,-,TRBJ2-3,15,-,TGTGCCAGCAGCCCCCAGAGGATACCCACAGATACGCAGTATTTT,CASSPQRIPTDTQYF
TRBV7-9,-,TRBJ1-2,14,few,TGTGCCAGCAGCTTAGCGCGGGCGAGCGGTGGCTACACCTTC,CASSLARASGGYTF
TRBV28,TRBD2,TRBJ2-7,15,-,TGTGCCAGCAGTTCGTCGGGCAGCGGGAGCCACGAGCAGTACTTC,CASSSSGSGSHEQYF
TRBV5-4,-,TRBJ1-1,14,-,TGTGCCAGCAGACGGACATCGTTGAACACTGAAGCTTTCTTT,CASRRTSLNTEAFF
TRBV30,TRBD2,TRBJ2-6,17,few,TGTGCCTGGAGTGCCGGGACTAGCAGCTCTGGGGCCAACGTCCTGACTTTC,CAWSAGTSSSGANVLTF
TRBV28,-,TRBJ1-2,14,-,TGTGCCAGCAGTCTGATAGGGGACATCTATGGCTACACCTTC,CASSLIGDIYGYTF
TRBV4-3,-,TRBJ2-7,15,-,TGCGCCAGCAGCCCAACAGGCGGCGAAGACTACGAGCAGTACTTC,CASSPTGGEDYEQYF
TRBV10-3,-,TRBJ1-4,15,-,TGTGCCATCAGAGGCCGACCACCGGGTAATGAAAAACTGTTTTTT,CAIRGRPPGNEKLFF
TRBV5-6,TRBD2,TRBJ2-1,15,-,TGTGCCAGCAGCTCCGGGACTATACACTACAATGAGCAGTTCTTC,CASSSGTIHYNEQFF
TRBV4-1,TRBD2,TRBJ2-1,16,-,TGCGCCAGCAGCCAAGAACTGGCGGGCGGGAGTTTTGAGCAGTTCTTC,CASSQELAGGSFEQFF
TRBV29-1,TRBD2,TRBJ2-1,13,once,TGCAGCGTTGAGACTAGCGGATACAATGAGCAGTTCTTC,CSVETSGYNEQFF
TRBV19,-,TRBJ1-1,13,-,TGTGCCAGTAGTCCCAGGACTGGGACTGAAGCTTTCTTT,CASSPRTGTEAFF